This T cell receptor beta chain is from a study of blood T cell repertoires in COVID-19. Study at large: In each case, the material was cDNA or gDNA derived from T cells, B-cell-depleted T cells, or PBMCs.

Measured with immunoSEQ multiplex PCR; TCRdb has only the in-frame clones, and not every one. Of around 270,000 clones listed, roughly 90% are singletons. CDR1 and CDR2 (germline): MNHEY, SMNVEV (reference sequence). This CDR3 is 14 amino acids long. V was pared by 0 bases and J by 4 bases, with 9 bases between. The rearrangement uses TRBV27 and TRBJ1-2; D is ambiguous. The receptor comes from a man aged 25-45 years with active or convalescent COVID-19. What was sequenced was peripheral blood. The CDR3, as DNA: TGTGCCAGCAGTTTATCTCGGGGTGGCTATGGCTACACCTTC. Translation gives CASSLSRGGYGYTF.